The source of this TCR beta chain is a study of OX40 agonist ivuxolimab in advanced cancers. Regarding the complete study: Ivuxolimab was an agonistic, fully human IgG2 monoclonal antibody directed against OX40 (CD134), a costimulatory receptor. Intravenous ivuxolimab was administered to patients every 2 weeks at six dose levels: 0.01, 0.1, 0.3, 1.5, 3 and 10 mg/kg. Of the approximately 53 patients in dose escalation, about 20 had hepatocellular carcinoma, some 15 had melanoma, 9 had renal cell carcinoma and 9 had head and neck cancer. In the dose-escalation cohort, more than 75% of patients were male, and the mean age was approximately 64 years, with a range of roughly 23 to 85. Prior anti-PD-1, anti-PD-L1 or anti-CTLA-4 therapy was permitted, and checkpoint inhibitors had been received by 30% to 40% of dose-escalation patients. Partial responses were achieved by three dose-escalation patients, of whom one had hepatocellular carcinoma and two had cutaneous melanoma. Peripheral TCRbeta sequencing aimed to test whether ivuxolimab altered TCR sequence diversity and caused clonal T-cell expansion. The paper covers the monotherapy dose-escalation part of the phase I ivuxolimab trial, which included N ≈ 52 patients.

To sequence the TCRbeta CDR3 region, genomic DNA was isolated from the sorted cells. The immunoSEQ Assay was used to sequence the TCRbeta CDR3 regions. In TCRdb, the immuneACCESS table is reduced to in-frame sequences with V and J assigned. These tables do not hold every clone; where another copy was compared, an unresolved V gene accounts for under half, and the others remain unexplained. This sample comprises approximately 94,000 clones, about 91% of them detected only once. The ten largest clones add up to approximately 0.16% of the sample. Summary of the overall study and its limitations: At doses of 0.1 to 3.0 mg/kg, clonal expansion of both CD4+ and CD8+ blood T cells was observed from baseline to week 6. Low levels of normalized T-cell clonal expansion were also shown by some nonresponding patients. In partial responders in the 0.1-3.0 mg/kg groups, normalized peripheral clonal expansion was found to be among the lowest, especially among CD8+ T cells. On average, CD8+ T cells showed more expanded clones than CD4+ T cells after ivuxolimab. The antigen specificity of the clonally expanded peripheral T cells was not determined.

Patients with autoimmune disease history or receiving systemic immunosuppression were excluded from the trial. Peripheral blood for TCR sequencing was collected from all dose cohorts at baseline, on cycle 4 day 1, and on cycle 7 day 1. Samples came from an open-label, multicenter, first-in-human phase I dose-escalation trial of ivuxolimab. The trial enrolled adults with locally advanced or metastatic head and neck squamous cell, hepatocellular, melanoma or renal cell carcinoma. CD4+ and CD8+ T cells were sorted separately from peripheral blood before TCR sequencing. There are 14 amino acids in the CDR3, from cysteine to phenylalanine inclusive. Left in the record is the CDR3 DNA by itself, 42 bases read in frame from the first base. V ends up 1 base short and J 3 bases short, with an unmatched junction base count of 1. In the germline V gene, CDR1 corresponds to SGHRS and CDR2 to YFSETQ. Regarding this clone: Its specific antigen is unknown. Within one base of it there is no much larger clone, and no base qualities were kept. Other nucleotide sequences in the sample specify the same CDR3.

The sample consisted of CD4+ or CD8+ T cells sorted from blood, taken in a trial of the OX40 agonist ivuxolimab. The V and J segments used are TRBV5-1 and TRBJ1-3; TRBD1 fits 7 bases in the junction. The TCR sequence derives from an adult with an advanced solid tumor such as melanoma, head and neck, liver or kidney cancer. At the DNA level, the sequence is TGCGCCAGCAGCTTGACAGGGGATGGAAACACCATATATTTT. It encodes CASSLTGDGNTIYF.